This TCR beta chain was identified during a study of cytomegalovirus exposure and HLA in healthy donors. Study-level results: Owing to their indistinguishability, certain V segments, notably TRBV6-2 and TRBV6-3, were excluded. A later analysis linked a missense DCLRE1C variant to TCR beta V- and J-gene trimming. When presence/absence was analysed, sequencing depth was taken to be roughly uniform across donors.

As for this clone: The antigen is undetermined.

With 4 bases removed from V and 7 bases from J, the gap between germline ends came to 18 bases. The germline V gene has CDR1 SGHNT and CDR2 YYREEE (reference sequence). The CDR3 extends over 14 amino acids. The PCR used 60 Vbeta and 13 Jbeta primers. Profiled with immunoSEQ multiplex PCR; TCRdb holds only in-frame clones, not every one. The sample lists roughly 100,000 clones; 79% were seen once. The sequencing input was PBMCs. The sequence was collected from a man in his forties or fifties in good health and CMV-seropositive. J is TRBJ2-7 and V is TRBV5-4; weak D call: TRBD2 (6 bases). CDR3 DNA: TGTGCCAGCAGCCCCGCGGAGGGTACGAGAGAGCAGTACTTC. Its translation: CASSPAEGTREQYF.